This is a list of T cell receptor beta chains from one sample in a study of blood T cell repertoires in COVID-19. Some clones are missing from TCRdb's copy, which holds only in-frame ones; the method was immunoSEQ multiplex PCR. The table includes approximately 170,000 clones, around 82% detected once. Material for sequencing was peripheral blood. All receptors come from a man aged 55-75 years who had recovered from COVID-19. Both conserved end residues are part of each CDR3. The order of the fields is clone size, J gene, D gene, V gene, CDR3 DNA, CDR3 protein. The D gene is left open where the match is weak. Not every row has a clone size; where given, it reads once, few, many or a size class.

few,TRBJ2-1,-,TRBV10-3,TGTGCCATCGGGCCGACCGGCAATGAGCAGTTCTTC,CAIGPTGNEQFF
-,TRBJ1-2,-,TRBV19,TGTGCCAGTAGTTCAAAGGCCCGGACAGTCAACTATGGCTACACCTTC,CASSSKARTVNYGYTF
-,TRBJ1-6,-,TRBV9,TGTGCCAGCAGCGTAGACTCCAGCCCGGAGAATTCACCCCTCCACTTT,CASSVDSSPENSPLHF
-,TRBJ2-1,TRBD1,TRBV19,TGTGCCAGCGAGACAAACAGGGGCAATGAGCAGTTCTTC,CASETNRGNEQFF
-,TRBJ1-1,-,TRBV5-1,TGCGCCAGCGTGGGGGCTTCTGAAGCTTTCTTT,CASVGASEAFF
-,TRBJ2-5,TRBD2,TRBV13,TGTGCCAGCAGCTTGAAAGCGGGGGCGGGAGAGACCCAGTACTTC,CASSLKAGAGETQYF
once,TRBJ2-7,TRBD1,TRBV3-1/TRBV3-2,TGTGCCAGCAGCCCCAGGGGGCTCAACGAGCAGTACTTC,CASSPRGLNEQYF
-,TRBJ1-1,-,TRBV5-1,TGCGCCAGCCGGAACCGGGGGGGACGTGAAGCTTTCTTT,CASRNRGGREAFF
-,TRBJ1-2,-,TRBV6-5,TGTGCCAGCAGCCCATTCGGAGGGAGTAACTATGGCTACACCTTC,CASSPFGGSNYGYTF
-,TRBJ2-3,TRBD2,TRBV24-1,TGTGCCACCAGTGACCCCGGCGGGACTAGGACAGATACGCAGTATTTT,CATSDPGGTRTDTQYF
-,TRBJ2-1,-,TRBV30,TGTGCCTGGGAGGGGATGGGGTACAATGAGCAGTTCTTC,CAWEGMGYNEQFF
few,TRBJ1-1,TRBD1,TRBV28,TGTGCCAGCAGTTTACCGACAGGGGGTACTGAAGCTTTCTTT,CASSLPTGGTEAFF
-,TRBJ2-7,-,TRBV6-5,TGTGCCAGCAGTCTCGGCAGGGATGTTTACGAGCAGTACTTC,CASSLGRDVYEQYF
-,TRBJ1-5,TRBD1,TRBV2,TGTGCCAGCAGGGGATACAGGGGAGTGTCGCATCAGCCCCAGCATTTT,CASRGYRGVSHQPQHF
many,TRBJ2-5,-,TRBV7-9,TGTGCCAGCAGCTTAGCGCTAGCGACCTCCAAGACCCAGTACTTC,CASSLALATSKTQYF
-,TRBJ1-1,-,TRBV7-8,TGTGCCAGCAGCTTAGTCCCCCAATATAGTGAAGCTTTCTTT,CASSLVPQYSEAFF
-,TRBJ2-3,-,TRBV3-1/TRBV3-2,TGTGCCAGCAGCCCCGAAGCCCTGGACAGCTCCACAGATACGCAGTATTTT,CASSPEALDSSTDTQYF
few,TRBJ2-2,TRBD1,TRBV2,TGTGCCAGCAATAGGAAAGGGACAGGTTACAGCGGGGAGCTGTTTTTT,CASNRKGTGYSGELFF
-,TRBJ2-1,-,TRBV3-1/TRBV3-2,TGTGCCAGCACAAAGACACGCGGGGTTTACAATGAGCAGTTCTTC,CASTKTRGVYNEQFF
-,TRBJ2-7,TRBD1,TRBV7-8,TGTGCCAGCAGCTTAGGAGGACAGGGCACCTACGAGCAGTACTTC,CASSLGGQGTYEQYF
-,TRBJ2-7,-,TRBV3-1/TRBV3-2,TGTGCCAGCAGCCAAGATCCCGGGGTATACTACGAGCAGTACTTC,CASSQDPGVYYEQYF
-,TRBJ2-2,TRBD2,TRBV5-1,TGCGCCAGCAGCTTAGCGGGGACCGGAGGTTATCCCGGGGAGCTGTTTTTT,CASSLAGTGGYPGELFF
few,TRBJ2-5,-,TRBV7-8,TGTGCCAGCAGCTCAACTGTCCCGTACTTC,CASSSTVPYF
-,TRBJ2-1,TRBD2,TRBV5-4,TGTGCCAGCAGCAGCGGGACTAGCGGGGTTAATGAGCAGTTCTTC,CASSSGTSGVNEQFF
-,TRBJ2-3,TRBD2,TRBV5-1,TGCGCCAGCAGCAGTCGGACTAGTCCGGGAGATACGCAGTATTTT,CASSSRTSPGDTQYF
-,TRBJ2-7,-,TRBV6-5,TGTGCCAGCAGTTACTCTTTCCAGAATGGGGCCGAGCAGTACTTC,CASSYSFQNGAEQYF
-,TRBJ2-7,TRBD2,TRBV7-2,TGTGCCAGCAGCCCTACTAGCGGGGGCCCCTACGAGCAGTACTTC,CASSPTSGGPYEQYF
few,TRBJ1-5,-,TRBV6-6,TGTGCCAGCAGCCCTCAGGTGTTATATCAGCCCCAGCATTTT,CASSPQVLYQPQHF
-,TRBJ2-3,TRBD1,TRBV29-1,TGCAGCGTTGAATGGACAGGGGCAGATACGCAGTATTTT,CSVEWTGADTQYF
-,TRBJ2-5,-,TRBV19,TGTGCCAGTAGTATTTACAGCCCTAACTTCCAAGAGACCCAGTACTTC,CASSIYSPNFQETQYF
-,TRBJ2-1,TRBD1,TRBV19,TGTGCCAGTAGTTTGCGGGACAGGGGGCCCCATGAGCAGTTCTTC,CASSLRDRGPHEQFF
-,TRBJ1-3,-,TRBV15,TGTGCCACCAGCAGCGAGGTGACAGTGGCTGGAAACACCATATATTTT,CATSSEVTVAGNTIYF
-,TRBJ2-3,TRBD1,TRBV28,TGTGCCAGCAGCTCCCCCGGCAGGGGGCGAGATACGCAGTATTTT,CASSSPGRGRDTQYF
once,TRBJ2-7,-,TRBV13,TGTGCCAGCAGCTTGGGGGGACGGGAGCAGTACTTC,CASSLGGREQYF
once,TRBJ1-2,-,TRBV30,TGTGCCTGGAGTGTACAAAACTATGGCTACACCTTC,CAWSVQNYGYTF
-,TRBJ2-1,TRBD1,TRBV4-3,TGCGCCAGCAGCCAAGCCAGACAGGGAATCTATGAGCAGTTCTTC,CASSQARQGIYEQFF
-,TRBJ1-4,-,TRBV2,TGTGCCAGCAGTGCGGTCCAGGGGCCAATTAATGAAAAACTGTTTTTT,CASSAVQGPINEKLFF
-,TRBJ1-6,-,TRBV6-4,TGTGCCAGCAGTGGAGGTGACCATAATTCACCCCTCCACTTT,CASSGGDHNSPLHF
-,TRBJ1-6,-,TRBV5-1,TGCGCCAGCTCCTGGCAGGATAATTCACCCCTCCACTTT,CASSWQDNSPLHF
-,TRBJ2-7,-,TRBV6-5,TGTGCCAGCACCAGCAGGGGAGCCTACGAGCAGTACTTC,CASTSRGAYEQYF
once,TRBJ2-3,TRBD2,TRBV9,TGTGCCAGCAGCGTTGCGGGAGGCGGGGGGATCACAGATACGCAGTATTTT,CASSVAGGGGITDTQYF
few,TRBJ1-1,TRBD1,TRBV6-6,TGTGCCTCCGAATCCGGGACAGAGAACACTGAAGCTTTCTTT,CASESGTENTEAFF
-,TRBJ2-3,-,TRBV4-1,TGCGCCAGCAGCCAAGGACATGGGGCTGCACTTGATACGCAGTATTTT,CASSQGHGAALDTQYF
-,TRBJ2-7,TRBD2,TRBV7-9,TGTGCCAGCAGGACTAGCGGGGGACCGGACGAGCAGTACTTC,CASRTSGGPDEQYF
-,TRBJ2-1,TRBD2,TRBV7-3,TGTGCCAGCAGCAAACTAGCGGGGAAGTACAATGAGCAGTTCTTC,CASSKLAGKYNEQFF
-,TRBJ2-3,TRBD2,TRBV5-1,TGCGCCAGCAGCTTGACTAGCGGGGGGCCGGATACGCAGTATTTT,CASSLTSGGPDTQYF
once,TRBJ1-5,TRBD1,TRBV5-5,TGTGCCAGCAGCTTGGGACAGGGACCTTATAGCAATCAGCCCCAGCATTTT,CASSLGQGPYSNQPQHF
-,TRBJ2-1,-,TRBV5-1,TGCGCCAGCACATGGGGCCGGTACAATGAGCAGTTCTTC,CASTWGRYNEQFF
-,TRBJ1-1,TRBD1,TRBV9,TGTGCCAGCAGCGTAGGGGACAGTGCCCAGTTTGAAGCTTTCTTT,CASSVGDSAQFEAFF
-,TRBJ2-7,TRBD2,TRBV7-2,TGTGCCAGCAGCTTAAAGCGGGGGGGCCCCAACGAGCAGTACTTC,CASSLKRGGPNEQYF
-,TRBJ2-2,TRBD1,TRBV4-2,TGTGCCAGCAGCCAAGACGCCTCCGGGACAGGAGAACCCACCGGGGAGCTGTTTTTT,CASSQDASGTGEPTGELFF
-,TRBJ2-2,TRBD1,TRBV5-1,TGCGCCAGCAGCCACAGGGGTGACGGGGAGCTGTTTTTT,CASSHRGDGELFF
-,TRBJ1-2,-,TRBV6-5,TGTGCCAGCAGGGGGGGGCCTAACTATGGCTACACCTTC,CASRGGPNYGYTF